This TCR beta chain is drawn from a study of spatial heterogeneity in lung cancer. For the study at large: Consistently, beta-chain sequences turned up in larger numbers than alpha-chain sequences did.

Trimming took 3 bases from V and 5 from J; bases not matched to a gene: 9. The length of the CDR3 is 16 residues. Germline loops: CDR1 SGHRS, CDR2 YFSETQ. The time point was: blood at routine non-recurrence follow-up after resection. The study sequenced unsorted whole RNA from tumor, nontumor lung or frozen PBMC. This clonotype was observed many times. TCRdb used MiXCR to reprocess the 5' RACE reads, holding one entry per CDR3 protein. Here the sample spans some 32,000 distinct CDR3 sequences, roughly 10% being singletons. Sequencing was performed on PBMCs, taken at follow-up. The J gene is TRBJ1-4, the V gene TRBV5-1, with TRBD1 identical over 8 bases. The sequence came from a female donor with early-stage non-small cell lung cancer. Written as DNA, the CDR3 is TGCGCCAGCAGCTCCAGTAGAACAGGGGGAAATGAAAAACTGTTTTTT. Its protein is CASSSSRTGGNEKLFF.